This T cell receptor (beta chain) was observed in a study of T-cell memory formation after mild COVID-19. Study in general: TCR clusters were mostly confined to one donor each.

Ten or more counts support this clonotype. The antigen remains unidentified. Overall study results and limits: Cross-reactive memory apparently joined, as some responding clones appeared in pre-infection memory.

Germline values: CDR1 WSHSY, CDR2 SAAADI. This CDR3 has 15 residues. V lost 3 bases and J 7 bases, leaving 16 bases between the germline ends. Using constant-segment primers, 5'RACE produced TCR alpha and TCR beta cDNA libraries carrying sample barcodes and UMIs. TCRdb reprocessed the 5' RACE reads via MiXCR and lists one record per CDR3 protein. The data hold about 200,000 distinct CDR3 sequences, with 9.5% to 10% observed a single time. The sample was PBMCs or a T cell subset sorted from them (not recorded which). The chain combines TRBV10-2 with TRBJ2-1; D remains unclear. The receptor was isolated from a man aged 18 to 30 who had mild COVID-19 (a few samples of this study predate the infection). Cell type and time point are not known. DNA for the CDR3: TGCGCCAGCAGTGACGAGCTACTCCGCGATAATGAGCAGTTCTTC. Protein sequence: CASSDELLRDNEQFF.